The subject of this entry is one T cell receptor (beta chain). In the original analysis: The assay estimated nucleated cells by amplifying reference gene primers. Data came from immunoSEQ multiplex PCR; TCRdb stores just in-frame clones and leaves some out. Clone size and V and J calls were adopted from that table, with D and trimming inferred from the DNA. Among some 110,000 clones, under 80% were seen once, and the ten largest hold about 2.7%. The data were obtained in a study of blood T cell repertoires in COVID-19. Overall study: Sites across the United States, Italy and Spain contributed samples from acute and convalescent COVID-19. T cells, B-cell-depleted T cells, or PBMCs supplied cDNA or gDNA.

CDR3 length: 14 amino acids. Trimming pared 7 bases from V and 4 bases from J, leaving 17 bases between. CDR1 is MDHEN, CDR2 SYDVKM, per germline. Sequencing was carried out using peripheral blood. This receptor was taken from a man between 45 and 60 years old with acute or convalescent COVID-19. The chain links TRBV28 to TRBJ2-7, with D perhaps matching TRBD1 (7 bases). The CDR3 region has the DNA TGTGCCAGCACCGCAGGGGGGAGGACTTACGAGCAGTACTTC. Residues: CASTAGGRTYEQYF.